This TCR beta chain was found in a study of cytomegalovirus exposure and HLA in healthy donors. The V end lost 1 base, the J end lost 6 bases, and 10 bases lay between the germline ends. This CDR3 is 13 amino acids long. Germline CDR1 is SGHTA and CDR2 is FQGNSA. This PCR relied on a set of 60 Vbeta primers and 13 Jbeta primers. Sequenced by immunoSEQ multiplex PCR; TCRdb stores in-frame clones only, minus some. Altogether under 130,000 clones are present, under 80% being singletons, with the ten largest covering over 7.5%. Overall study findings and caveats: It was shown in a later analysis that HLA-associated TCR beta chains were more clonally expanded than other, equally common chains. There were over 150 TCR beta chains listed as cytomegalovirus-associated.

As regards this clone: The antigen remains undetermined.

The J gene is TRBJ2-7, the V gene TRBV7-2; possible D gene TRBD2, 6 bases. Material: PBMCs. This clonotype was sampled from a woman in her thirties or forties in good health and CMV-seropositive. The CDR3 loop reads CASSLGLGGEQYF. DNA for the CDR3: TGTGCCAGCAGCTTAGGTCTCGGGGGCGAGCAGTACTTC.